The present TCR beta chain was sequenced within a study of blood T cell repertoires in COVID-19. The CDR3 loop spans 15 amino acids. V was pared by 5 bases and J by 2 bases, with 13 bases between. Germline CDR1 reads SNHLY; CDR2 reads FYNNEI. Produced via immunoSEQ multiplex PCR; TCRdb's table is partial and in-frame only. This table has about 200,000 clones, 80% to 90% appearing once. Sequenced sample: peripheral blood. The origin of this receptor is a woman aged 50 to 65 with active or convalescent COVID-19. This chain links TRBV2 with TRBJ1-3, with D possibly matching TRBD1 (6 bases). Here the CDR3 reads CASSFGQMAGNTIYF. In nucleotides, the CDR3 is TGTGCCAGCAGTTTTGGACAGATGGCTGGAAACACCATATATTTT.